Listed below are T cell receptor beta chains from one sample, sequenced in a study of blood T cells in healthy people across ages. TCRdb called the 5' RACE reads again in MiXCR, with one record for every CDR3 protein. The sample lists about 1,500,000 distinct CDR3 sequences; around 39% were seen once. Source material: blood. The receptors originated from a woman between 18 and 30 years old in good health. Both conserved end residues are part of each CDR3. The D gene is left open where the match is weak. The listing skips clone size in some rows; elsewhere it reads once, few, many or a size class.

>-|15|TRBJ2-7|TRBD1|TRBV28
CASRGQVYNSYEQYF
TGTGCCAGCAGGGGACAGGTTTACAACTCCTACGAGCAGTACTTC
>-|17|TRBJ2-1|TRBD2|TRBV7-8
CASSSRLAGAPGNEQFF
TGTGCCAGCAGCTCTCGCCTAGCGGGGGCCCCTGGGAATGAGCAGTTCTTC
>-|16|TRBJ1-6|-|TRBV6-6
CASSRLGEASNSPLHF
TGTGCCAGCAGTAGACTCGGGGAGGCTAGCAATTCACCCCTCCACTTT
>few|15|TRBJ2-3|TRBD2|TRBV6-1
CASPPLAGVSDTQYF
TGTGCCAGCCCCCCACTAGCGGGAGTTTCAGATACGCAGTATTTT
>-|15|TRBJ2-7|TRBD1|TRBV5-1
CVSSLGTGGPYEQYF
TGCGTCAGCAGCTTAGGGACAGGGGGCCCCTACGAGCAGTACTTC
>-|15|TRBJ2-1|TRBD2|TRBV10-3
CAISGERGGFDEQFF
TGTGCCATCAGTGGCGAGCGGGGGGGCTTCGATGAGCAGTTCTTC
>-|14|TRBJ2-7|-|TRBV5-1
CASSFRLRGYEQYF
TGCGCCAGCAGCTTCCGGTTACGGGGCTACGAGCAGTACTTC
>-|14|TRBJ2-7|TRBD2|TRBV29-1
CSVDGLAGDYEQYF
TGCAGCGTTGACGGACTAGCGGGAGACTACGAGCAGTACTTC
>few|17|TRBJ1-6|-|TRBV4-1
CASSQDGASSYNSPLHF
TGCGCCAGCAGCCAAGACGGGGCGAGCTCCTATAATTCACCCCTCCACTTT
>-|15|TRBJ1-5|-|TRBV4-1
CASSQDIGLLEPQHF
TGCGCCAGCAGCCAAGACATAGGACTCCTGGAGCCCCAGCATTTT
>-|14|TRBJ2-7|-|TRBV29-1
CSVNGGAGYNEQYF
TGCAGCGTGAATGGGGGGGCGGGTTACAATGAGCAGTACTTC
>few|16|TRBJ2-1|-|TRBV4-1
CASSHLDRTLGNEQFF
TGCGCCAGCAGCCACCTAGACAGGACTTTGGGTAATGAGCAGTTCTTC
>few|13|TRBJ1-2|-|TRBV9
CASSVSGLGGYTF
TGTGCCAGCAGCGTCTCCGGCCTGGGAGGCTACACCTTC
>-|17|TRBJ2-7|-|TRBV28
CASSYIGGGRSYNEQYF
TGTGCCAGCAGCTATATAGGGGGAGGGAGGTCCTACAATGAGCAGTACTTC
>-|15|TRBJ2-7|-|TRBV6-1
CASSAAPGISGEQYF
TGTGCCAGCAGTGCGGCCCCAGGGATCTCCGGAGAGCAGTACTTC
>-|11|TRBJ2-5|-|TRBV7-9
CASAAQETQYF
TGTGCCAGCGCCGCCCAAGAGACCCAGTACTTC
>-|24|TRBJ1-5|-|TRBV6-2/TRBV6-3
CASSYSVPRAINRAWHISGQPQHF
TGTGCCAGCAGTTACTCGGTACCCCGGGCGATAAACAGGGCCTGGCACATCTCGGGGCAGCCCCAGCATTTT
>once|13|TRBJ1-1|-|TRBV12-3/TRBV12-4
CASSLKQNTEAFF
TGTGCCAGCAGTTTAAAACAGAACACTGAAGCTTTCTTT
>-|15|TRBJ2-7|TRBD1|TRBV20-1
CSAEPSGTGSYEQYF
TGCAGTGCTGAGCCATCCGGGACAGGATCCTACGAGCAGTACTTC
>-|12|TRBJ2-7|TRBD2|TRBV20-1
CSAKLAGGEQYF
TGCAGTGCTAAACTAGCGGGAGGCGAGCAGTACTTC
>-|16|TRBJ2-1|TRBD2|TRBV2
CASSGLKAGVHNEQFF
TGTGCCAGCAGTGGGCTTAAGGCGGGGGTACACAATGAGCAGTTCTTC
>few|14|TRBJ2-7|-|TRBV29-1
CSVTAPEPKYEQYF
TGCAGCGTTACGGCCCCGGAACCAAAATACGAGCAGTACTTC
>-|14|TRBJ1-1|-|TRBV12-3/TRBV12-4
CASSFRQVNTEAFF
TGTGCCAGCAGTTTCCGACAGGTGAACACTGAAGCTTTCTTT
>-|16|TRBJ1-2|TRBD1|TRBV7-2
CASSPDRALANYGYTF
TGTGCCAGCAGCCCTGACAGGGCTCTAGCTAACTATGGCTACACCTTC
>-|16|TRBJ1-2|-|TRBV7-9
CASSLGVETSNYGYTF
TGTGCCAGCAGCTTAGGGGTGGAGACCTCGAACTATGGCTACACCTTC
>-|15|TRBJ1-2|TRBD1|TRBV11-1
CASSRAGQGGSGYTF
TGTGCCAGCAGCCGCGCGGGACAGGGCGGAAGTGGCTACACCTTC
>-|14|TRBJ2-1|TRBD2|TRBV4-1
CASSQGQAGNEQFF
TGCGCCAGCAGCCAAGGTCAAGCGGGGAATGAGCAGTTCTTC
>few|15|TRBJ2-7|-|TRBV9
CASSVVATGSYEQYF
TGTGCCAGCAGCGTAGTCGCCACAGGATCCTACGAGCAGTACTTC
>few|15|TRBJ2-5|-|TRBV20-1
CSAGGSQGFEETQYF
TGCAGTGCTGGAGGGTCACAGGGATTCGAGGAGACCCAGTACTTC
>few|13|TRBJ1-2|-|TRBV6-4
CASSDSRAGGYTF
TGTGCCAGCAGTGACTCCAGGGCTGGCGGCTACACCTTC
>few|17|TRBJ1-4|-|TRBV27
CASSTIPVGSPNEKLFF
TGTGCCAGCAGCACTATCCCGGTGGGCAGCCCCAATGAAAAACTGTTTTTT
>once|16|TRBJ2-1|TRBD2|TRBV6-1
CASIPRDSGRAGEQFF
TGTGCCAGCATCCCTAGAGATAGCGGGAGGGCAGGTGAGCAGTTCTTC
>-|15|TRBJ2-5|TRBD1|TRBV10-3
CAISERTGYQETQYF
TGTGCCATCAGTGAACGGACAGGGTACCAAGAGACCCAGTACTTC
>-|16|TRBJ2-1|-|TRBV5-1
CASSLQGGTAYNEQFF
TGCGCCAGCAGCTTGCAGGGCGGGACTGCCTACAATGAGCAGTTCTTC
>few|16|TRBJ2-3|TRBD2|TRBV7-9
CASSSRTSGRTDTQYF
TGTGCCAGCAGCTCTAGGACTAGCGGTCGCACAGATACGCAGTATTTT
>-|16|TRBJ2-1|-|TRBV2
CASTLSASRSYNEQFF
TGTGCCAGCACCCTCTCGGCTAGTCGGTCCTACAATGAGCAGTTCTTC
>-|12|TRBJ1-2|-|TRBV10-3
CAISEEAYGYTF
TGTGCCATCAGTGAGGAAGCGTACGGCTACACCTTC
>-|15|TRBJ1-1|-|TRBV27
CASNNGAGLNTEAFF
TGTGCCAGCAACAACGGGGCAGGTCTGAACACTGAAGCTTTCTTT
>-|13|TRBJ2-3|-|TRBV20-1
CSARGSNTDTQYF
TGCAGCGCCCGGGGGAGCAACACAGATACGCAGTATTTT
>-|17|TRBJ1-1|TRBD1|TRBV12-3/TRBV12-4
CASTQKSYRGLNTEAFF
TGTGCCAGCACCCAGAAGTCGTACAGGGGACTCAACACTGAAGCTTTCTTT
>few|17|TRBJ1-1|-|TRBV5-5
CASSLVPGFIGDTEAFF
TGTGCCAGCAGCTTGGTACCAGGGTTCATCGGGGACACTGAAGCTTTCTTT
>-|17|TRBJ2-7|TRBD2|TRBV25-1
CASSDPIAGGGYNEQYF
TGTGCCAGCAGTGACCCCATAGCGGGAGGGGGCTACAATGAGCAGTACTTC
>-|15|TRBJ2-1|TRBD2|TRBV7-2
CASSFWREGNNEQFF
TGTGCCAGCAGCTTTTGGCGGGAGGGGAACAATGAGCAGTTCTTC
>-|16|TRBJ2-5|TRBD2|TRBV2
CASMAGGPLREETQYF
TGTGCCAGCATGGCGGGAGGGCCGTTGAGGGAGGAGACCCAGTACTTC
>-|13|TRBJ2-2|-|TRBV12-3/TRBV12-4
CASRSGSSGELFF
TGTGCCAGCAGGTCGGGGTCCTCCGGGGAGCTGTTTTTT
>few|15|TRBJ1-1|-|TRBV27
CASSYAPGAVTEAFF
TGTGCCAGCAGTTACGCCCCGGGGGCCGTCACTGAAGCTTTCTTT
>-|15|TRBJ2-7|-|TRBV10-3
CAISVPTGPGYEQYF
TGTGCCATCAGTGTACCCACAGGTCCGGGCTACGAGCAGTACTTC
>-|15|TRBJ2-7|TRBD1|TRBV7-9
CASSLTGTDYNEQYF
TGTGCCAGCAGCCTCACCGGGACAGACTACAATGAGCAGTACTTC
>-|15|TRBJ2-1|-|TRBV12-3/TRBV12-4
CASSTGNLLGNEQFF
TGTGCCAGCAGTACAGGGAATCTGCTGGGCAATGAGCAGTTCTTC
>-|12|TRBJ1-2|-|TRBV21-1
CASSKMNYGYTF
TGTGCCAGCAGCAAAATGAACTATGGCTACACCTTC
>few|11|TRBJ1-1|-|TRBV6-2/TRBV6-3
CASSYGHGAFF
TGTGCCAGCAGTTATGGCCACGGAGCTTTCTTT
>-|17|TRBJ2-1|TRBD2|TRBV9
CASSVELAVESYNEQFF
TGTGCCAGCAGCGTAGAACTAGCGGTTGAGTCCTACAATGAGCAGTTCTTC
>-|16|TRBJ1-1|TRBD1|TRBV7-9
CASSLQGTAKTTEAFF
TGTGCCAGCAGCTTGCAGGGGACAGCGAAAACCACTGAAGCTTTCTTT
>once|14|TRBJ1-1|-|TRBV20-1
CSALARGASTEAFF
TGCAGTGCTCTGGCGAGGGGGGCGAGCACTGAAGCTTTCTTT
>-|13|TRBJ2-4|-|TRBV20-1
CSARDPGALEQYF
TGCAGTGCTAGAGACCCAGGGGCCCTGGAGCAGTACTTC
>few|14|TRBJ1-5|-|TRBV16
CASSQYTGKQPQHF
TGTGCCAGCAGCCAATACACGGGAAAACAGCCCCAGCATTTT
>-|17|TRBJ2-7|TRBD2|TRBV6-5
CASSYGGGPSSSYEQYF
TGTGCCAGCAGTTATGGCGGGGGGCCGTCAAGCTCCTACGAGCAGTACTTC
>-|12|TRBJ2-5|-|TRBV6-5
CASSGLDETQYF
TGTGCCAGCAGCGGGCTAGATGAGACCCAGTACTTC
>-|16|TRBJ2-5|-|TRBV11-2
CASSLTGRGNSETQYF
TGTGCCAGCAGCCTCACGGGCAGGGGCAATTCGGAGACCCAGTACTTC